This T cell receptor beta chain derives from a study of cytomegalovirus exposure and HLA in healthy donors. The study, taken as a whole, reports: Reportedly, HLA-A and HLA-B alleles of most subjects were accurately predicted from TCR beta.

The CDR3 totals 16 residues. The junction had 8 bases not matched to a gene; V was cut back by 6 bases and J by 3 bases. The germline CDR1 and CDR2 sequences are MDHEN and SYDVKM. Concerning this clone: What it binds is not known.

Primers for the PCR totalled 60 Vbeta and 13 Jbeta. The repertoire was sequenced with immunoSEQ multiplex PCR; TCRdb's copy has only in-frame clones and lacks some. In the table there are around 200,000 clones, about 86% of which are singletons. This TCR was recovered from a woman aged 25 to 39 in good health and CMV-seronegative. V usage is TRBV28 and J usage is TRBJ2-2; 9 bases are a match to TRBD1. The sample was PBMCs. The CDR3 loop is CASSPGTGMYTGELFF. CDR3 DNA sequence: TGTGCCAGCAGCCCAGGGACAGGGATGTACACCGGGGAGCTGTTTTTT.